The rows below give T cell receptor beta chains drawn from one sample of a study of CD8+CD57+ T cells in acquired aplastic anemia. TCRdb itself ran the reads through MiXCR, one entry per CDR3 protein. The data contain around 200,000 distinct CDR3 sequences, less than 50% of them singletons. The sample was sorted CD4+, CD8+, or CD8+CD57+ T cells (not recorded which) from PBMCs. The receptors were sampled from a human donor with aplastic anemia. Each CDR3 is given with its conserved first and last residue. The D gene is left open where the match is weak. The size entry is marked missing in some rows and otherwise reads once, few, many or a size class.

13,.,.,TRBJ2-7,TRBV12-3/TRBV12-4,TGTGCCAGCAGCTGGCGGGAAGTACACGAGCAGTACTTC,CASSWREVHEQYF
13,.,.,TRBJ1-3,TRBV10-3,TGTGCCATCAGTGCTGGGGCTGGAAACACCATATATTTT,CAISAGAGNTIYF
14,.,.,TRBJ2-5,TRBV7-2,TGTGCCAGCAGCTTGGTAGAGTCGGCGGGAACCCAGTACTTC,CASSLVESAGTQYF
15,.,.,TRBJ2-2,TRBV5-1,TGCGCCAGCAGCCAGATGGGGGTTAACACCGGGGAGCTGTTTTTT,CASSQMGVNTGELFF
13,.,.,TRBJ2-2,TRBV7-8,TGCGCCAGCAGGCTCGGGGCCACCGGGGAGCTGTTTTTT,CASRLGATGELFF
18,many,.,TRBJ1-3,TRBV19,TGTGCCAGTAGTCCGAAGTCTCCGGGACGCCGGACTGGAAACACCATATATTTT,CASSPKSPGRRTGNTIYF
18,.,.,TRBJ1-1,TRBV15,TGTGCCACCAGCAGAGCTGGGGGACGACTCCACAAGGACACTGAAGCTTTCTTT,CATSRAGGRLHKDTEAFF
12,.,.,TRBJ2-1,TRBV5-1,TGCGCCAGCAGCTTGGAGATCGATGAGCAGTTCTTC,CASSLEIDEQFF
14,.,TRBD2,TRBJ2-1,TRBV20-1,TGCAGTGCCACCGGGACTACGACCCGGAATGAGCAGTTCTTC,CSATGTTTRNEQFF
15,.,.,TRBJ2-3,TRBV20-1,TGCAGTGCCAGCTTTCAGGGGCTCCTCACAGATACGCAGTATTTT,CSASFQGLLTDTQYF
15,many,TRBD1,TRBJ2-7,TRBV18,TGTGCCAGCTCGCTAGGACAGGGGGGCTCCTACGAGCAGTACTTC,CASSLGQGGSYEQYF
14,.,.,TRBJ2-2,TRBV4-2,TGTGCCAGCAGCCCTAGGCCGGGGACCGGGGAGCTGTTTTTT,CASSPRPGTGELFF
19,.,TRBD1,TRBJ2-6,TRBV11-1,TGTGCCAGCAGCTTACGGACAGGGGGTGGTTCTGGTGGGGCCAACGTCCTGACTTTC,CASSLRTGGGSGGANVLTF
14,.,.,TRBJ2-1,TRBV2,TGTGCCAGCAGTGGGGGACTTACCTACAATGAGCAGTTCTTC,CASSGGLTYNEQFF
14,few,.,TRBJ2-7,TRBV6-1,TGTGCCAGCCGACCTTCAGGGCCCTCCTACGAGCAGTACTTC,CASRPSGPSYEQYF
17,few,.,TRBJ2-5,TRBV20-1,TGCAGTGCTAAGGCTGTGGAGGGGCAGCGTGCGCAAGAGACCCAGTACTTC,CSAKAVEGQRAQETQYF
15,.,.,TRBJ1-1,TRBV19,TGTGCCAGTAGTCCCTTCAGCGGAGGTGGCACTGAAGCTTTCTTT,CASSPFSGGGTEAFF
13,once,.,TRBJ2-1,TRBV24-1,TGTGCCACCTCACACCTAGCGTACAATGAGCAGTTCTTC,CATSHLAYNEQFF
13,.,TRBD2,TRBJ2-1,TRBV3-1,TGTGCCAGCAAGGGACTAGGATCCCATGAGCAGTTCTTC,CASKGLGSHEQFF
14,many,.,TRBJ1-1,TRBV6-1,TGTGCCAGCAGTGGTGTAGGCCATAACACTGAAGCTTTCTTT,CASSGVGHNTEAFF
15,.,TRBD2,TRBJ2-3,TRBV2,TGTGCCAGCACCCGGACTAGCGGAGACACAGATACGCAGTATTTT,CASTRTSGDTDTQYF
15,.,.,TRBJ2-5,TRBV6-1,TGTGCCAGCAGTGAAGGTGGGTTCCTTAGGGAGACCCAGTACTTC,CASSEGGFLRETQYF
16,many,TRBD1,TRBJ1-1,TRBV3-1,TGTGCCAGCAGTCTCGGACAGGGGATCTGGGGCGTTTCGGCTTTCTTT,CASSLGQGIWGVSAFF
13,many,.,TRBJ2-2,TRBV6-6,TGTGCCAGCAGCACCGTACCAACCGGGGAGCTGTTTTTT,CASSTVPTGELFF
14,many,TRBD1,TRBJ2-5,TRBV5-8,TGTGCCAGCAGCTTGGGGACAGGGAGAGAGACCCAGTACTTC,CASSLGTGRETQYF
15,many,.,TRBJ1-2,TRBV4-3,TGCGCCAGCAGCCCCAGAGGCGGCTATCACTATGGCTACACCTTC,CASSPRGGYHYGYTF
17,.,TRBD2,TRBJ2-7,TRBV6-2/TRBV6-3,TGTGCCAGCAGTTACTGGACTAGCGGTCTACCGCGTTACGAGCAGTACTTC,CASSYWTSGLPRYEQYF
13,.,TRBD2,TRBJ2-7,TRBV2,TGTGCCCTAGCCAGCGGGAGCTCCTACGAGCAGTACTTC,CALASGSSYEQYF
15,few,TRBD2,TRBJ2-5,TRBV11-2,TGTGCCAGCAGCTTTTGGGCGGGGGGGCAAGAGACCCAGTACTTC,CASSFWAGGQETQYF
13,.,TRBD1,TRBJ1-2,TRBV4-2,TGTGCCAGCAGCTATGGACAGGATAATGGCTACACCTTC,CASSYGQDNGYTF
15,many,.,TRBJ1-2,TRBV19,TGTGCCAGTAGTATTGGGCAGATTGGTAACTATGGCTACACCTTC,CASSIGQIGNYGYTF
14,many,.,TRBJ1-1,TRBV7-2,TGTGCCAGCAGCGCAAGGGGCATGAACACTGAAGCTTTCTTT,CASSARGMNTEAFF
14,.,.,TRBJ2-4,TRBV13,TGTGCCAGCAGCTTAGGGGCAGGAGAAAACATTCAGTACTTC,CASSLGAGENIQYF